These 30 T cell receptor beta chains were all obtained from the same sample, sequenced in a study of blood T cell repertoires in COVID-19. Here immunoSEQ multiplex PCR was the method, and the copy in TCRdb shows in-frame clones only, minus some. The repertoire has about 39,000 clones, more than 70% of them found once; the top ten carry approximately 4.1%. The sample consisted of peripheral blood. The receptors stem from a man aged 55 to 69 with acute or convalescent COVID-19.

V gene TRBV30 combines with J gene TRBJ2-2; 7 nucleotides match TRBD2. V shed 4 bases, J shed 6 bases, and the junction held 11 bases outside the gene matches. The CDR3 length is 15 residues. Germline V gene data show CDR1 as GTSNPN and CDR2 as SVGIG (reference sequence). CDR3 amino acids: CAWKPLAGGSGELFF. The CDR3 DNA reads as TGTGCCTGGAAGCCCTTAGCGGGCGGGTCCGGGGAGCTGTTTTTT.

The CDR3 DNA reads TGTGCCAGCAGTCCTCTGGGACAGGGTTCCGAGCAGTACTTC. Its translation is CASSPLGQGSEQYF. V and J are TRBV7-2 and TRBJ2-7; 9 bases map to TRBD1. J gave up 6 bases and V 6 bases, and 9 bases lay outside the gene matches. The length of the CDR3 is 14 residues. Germline-derived CDR1 and CDR2 are SGHTA and FQGNSA.

V gene TRBV10-1 combines with J gene TRBJ1-1; D unclear. This CDR3 is built from 16 residues. Germline lookup yields CDR1 WNHNN and CDR2 SYGVQD (reference sequence). The germline V and J ends were trimmed by 0 bases and 4 bases, with 15 bases remaining between them. The CDR3 region has the DNA TGCGCCAGCAGTGAGTCGGGCCGGAATTTAGGCACTGAAGCTTTCTTT. It encodes CASSESGRNLGTEAFF.

As for this clone: An end of the junction does not agree with germline; a read error may underlie this. The rearrangement joins TRBV6-5 to TRBJ1-3; D unresolved. The CDR3 extends over 14 amino acids. CDR1 and CDR2 (germline): MNHEY, SVGAGI. The CDR3 loop reads CASKWSSSGNTIYF. The CDR3 bases are TGTGCTAGCAAGTGGAGTAGCTCTGGAAACACCATATATTTT.

V is TRBV5-1 and J is TRBJ1-1; D is unresolved. CDR1 SGHRS and CDR2 YFSETQ come from the germline V gene. V shed 0 bases and J shed 1 base, with 7 bases lying between them. This CDR3 is built from 14 residues. In nucleotides, the CDR3 is TGCGCCAGCAGCTTGGACATTGGGAACACTGAAGCTTTCTTT. Protein: CASSLDIGNTEAFF. Filled out from reference TRBV5-1 and TRBJ1-1, the complete variable domain reads KAGVTQTPRYLIKTRGQQVTLSCSPISGHRSVSWYQQTPGQGLQFLFEYFSETQRNKGNFPGRFSGRQFSNSRSEMNVSTLELGDSALYLCASSLDIGNTEAFFGQGTRLTVV.

This clone occurred a few times. The V call is TRBV3-1 (or the pseudogene TRBV3-2), the J call TRBJ2-2, with a possible D match to TRBD2 (7 bases). Germline V CDR1 and CDR2: LGHDT, YNNKEL (reference sequence). With 3 bases removed from V and 7 bases from J, the gap between germline ends came to 15 bases. The CDR3 is 15 residues long. The CDR3 sequence: CASSHWSGGGGELFF. In DNA form, the CDR3 reads TGTGCCAGCAGCCATTGGTCGGGGGGCGGCGGGGAGCTGTTTTTT.

This clone showed up just once. This chain links TRBV6-5 with TRBJ2-5; no definite D call. Germline V gene sequence: CDR1 MNHEY, CDR2 SVGAGI. Trimming took off 2 bases at V and 5 bases at J, with 9 bases between the two ends. This CDR3 has 13 residues. CDR3 residues: CASSYEVSETQYF. CDR3 coding DNA: TGTGCCAGCAGTTACGAGGTTAGCGAGACCCAGTACTTC.

This chain connects TRBV24-1 to TRBJ2-3, with TRBD2 identical over 7 bases. V lost 10 bases to trimming and J lost 2 bases; unmatched junction nucleotides: 5. This CDR3 has 13 amino acids. Germline V gene sequence: CDR1 KGHDR, CDR2 SFDVKD. CDR3 sequence reads: CATGGGSTDTQYF. The CDR3 DNA sequence: TGTGCCACGGGGGGGGGATCCACAGATACGCAGTATTTT.

J is TRBJ1-2 and V is TRBV2, with D possibly matching TRBD1 (5 bases). The V end lost 2 bases, the J end lost 10 bases, and 8 bases lay between the germline ends. This CDR3 has 11 residues. Looked up from germline, CDR1 is SNHLY and CDR2 is FYNNEI. CDR3 loop: CASSETGVYTF. The CDR3 nucleotides are TGTGCCAGCAGTGAAACGGGGGTCTACACCTTC.

The rearrangement uses TRBV7-3 and TRBJ2-1; 10 bases line up with TRBD1. After removal of 5 bases from V and 9 bases from J, the junction contained 13 bases not matched to a gene. The germline V gene encodes CDR1 SGHTA and CDR2 FQGTGA. The CDR3 consists of 16 residues. CDR3 sequence reads: CASSPTGTGVGGEQFF. CDR3 bases: TGTGCCAGCAGCCCTACCGGGACAGGGGTGGGTGGTGAGCAGTTCTTC.

This clone was recorded a few times. The chain carries TRBV2 and TRBJ1-6, with 8 bases matching TRBD1. Trimming took 8 bases from V and 10 from J; bases not matched to a gene: 7. The CDR3 has 13 amino acids. The V gene's germline CDR1 is SNHLY and CDR2 FYNNEI. The CDR3 is CASQDREGSPLHF. CDR3 coding DNA: TGTGCCAGCCAGGACAGGGAAGGGTCACCCCTCCACTTT.

The chain recombines TRBV19 with TRBJ2-5; possible D gene TRBD2, 6 bases. Germline CDR1 and CDR2: LNHDA and SQIVND (reference sequence). This CDR3 region has 14 residues. Trimming took off 3 bases at V and 9 bases at J, with 17 bases between the two ends. This chain's CDR3 is CASSMWSSVKAQYF. The CDR3 DNA sequence: TGTGCCAGTAGTATGTGGTCTAGCGTCAAGGCCCAGTACTTC.

This clone was seen a handful of times. The J gene is TRBJ2-3, the V gene TRBV6-5; D possibly corresponds to TRBD2 (6 bases). The CDR3 runs 14 residues. V was trimmed by 6 bases and J by 0 bases, leaving 10 bases between them. Germline-derived CDR1 and CDR2 are MNHEY and SVGAGI. The CDR3 is CASRISGSTDTQYF. In nucleotides, the CDR3 is TGTGCCAGCAGGATTAGCGGAAGCACAGATACGCAGTATTTT.

A few counts support this clone. The V call is TRBV3-1 (or the pseudogene TRBV3-2), the J call TRBJ1-2; a possible D gene is TRBD1 (5 bases). The length of the CDR3 is 14 residues. V lost 1 base and J 2 bases, leaving 8 bases between the germline ends. Germline CDR1 and CDR2: LGHDT and YNNKEL (reference sequence). The CDR3: CASSQAQGNYGYTF. The DNA of the CDR3 is TGTGCCAGCAGCCAAGCCCAGGGAAACTATGGCTACACCTTC.

The rearrangement links TRBV11-3 to TRBJ1-1; no clear D. Trimming shortened V by 0 bases and J by 1 base, and 6 bases separated the two germline ends. Looked up from germline, CDR1 is SGHNT and CDR2 is YENEEA. This CDR3 is built from 14 residues. Here the CDR3 DNA reads TGTGCCAGCAGCTTAGAGCGGGAGAACACTGAAGCTTTCTTT. It yields the protein CASSLERENTEAFF.

The chain uses TRBV7-9 and TRBJ1-1; 8 positions match TRBD1. This CDR3 has 15 amino acids. After removal of 5 bases from V and 1 base from J, the junction contained 6 bases not matched to a gene. CDR1 SEHNR and CDR2 FQNEAQ come from the germline V gene (reference sequence). The CDR3 DNA follows: TGTGCCAGCAGCCTACAGGGGGTAGGGAACACTGAAGCTTTCTTT. Its protein is CASSLQGVGNTEAFF.

V and J are TRBV6-5 and TRBJ2-7, with unresolved D. V lost 2 bases and J lost 3, with 14 bases in between. Germline CDR1 reads MNHEY; CDR2 reads SVGAGI. The CDR3 runs 15 residues. CDR3 nucleotide sequence: TGTGCCAGCAGTTACAGACGAGCGCCGAACTACGAGCAGTACTTC. Protein: CASSYRRAPNYEQYF.

The V gene is TRBV14, the J gene TRBJ1-2; TRBD1 is a possible D gene (5 bases). Germline CDR1 and CDR2: SGHDN and FVKESK. The CDR3 spans 16 residues. With 3 bases removed from V and 4 bases from J, the gap between germline ends came to 18 bases. DNA of the CDR3: TGTGCCAGCAGCCAGGATCCAGGGTCCGGACCCTATGGCTACACCTTC. Protein sequence: CASSQDPGSGPYGYTF.

The chain recombines TRBV7-3 with TRBJ2-1; TRBD2 aligns across 7 bases. The ends lost 3 bases at V and 4 bases at J; junction bases unmatched: 6. CDR1 is SGHTA, CDR2 FQGTGA, per germline. CDR3 length equals 15 residues. DNA of the CDR3: TGTGCCAGCAGCTTTGCTAGCGGAGGGTACAATGAGCAGTTCTTC. Translating gives CASSFASGGYNEQFF.

This rearrangement joins TRBV5-5 to TRBJ1-1; perhaps TRBD1 as D (5 bases). Germline CDR1 reads SGHKS; CDR2 reads YYEKEE (reference sequence). The CDR3 runs 13 residues. The germline V and J ends were trimmed by 1 base and 8 bases, with 12 bases remaining between them. The DNA for the CDR3 is TGTGCCAGCAGCTTGTGGCATCGGACAGAAGCTTTCTTT. This codes for CASSLWHRTEAFF.

J is TRBJ1-2 and V is TRBV6-5, with a tentative D call TRBD1 (5 bases). Trimming removed 0 bases from V and 7 bases from J, with 6 bases in between. Germline loops: CDR1 MNHEY, CDR2 SVGAGI. The CDR3 has 12 amino acids. The CDR3 reads CASSYSDSGYTF. Here the CDR3 DNA reads TGTGCCAGCAGTTACTCAGACAGTGGCTACACCTTC.

V is TRBV6-5 and J is TRBJ2-7; TRBD1 matches 8 bases. Trimming at V came to 4 bases and at J to 7 bases, leaving 15 bases not matched to a gene. The germline V gene encodes CDR1 MNHEY and CDR2 SVGAGI. The CDR3 is 16 residues long. The CDR3 is CASSSPGQASFFEQYF. The CDR3 DNA reads TGTGCCAGCAGTTCCCCGGGACAGGCCTCATTCTTTGAGCAGTACTTC.

This clone was seen once. The rearrangement uses TRBV27 and TRBJ2-3; 8 positions agree with TRBD1. V lost 7 bases and J lost 2; bases outside the gene matches: 2. CDR1 is MNHEY, CDR2 SMNVEV, per germline (reference sequence). The length of the CDR3 is 13 residues. The CDR3 nucleotides are TGTGCCAGCACGGGACAGGCCACAGATACGCAGTATTTT. This sequence encodes CASTGQATDTQYF.

The sample holds a few counts of this clone. V is TRBV7-3 and J is TRBJ1-5; no definite D call. The germline V gene has CDR1 SGHTA and CDR2 FQGTGA. The CDR3 length is 13 residues. V dropped 1 base and J dropped 7 bases, with 8 bases sitting between them. The CDR3 nucleotides read TGTGCCAGCAGCTTAATGCCGGGGCAGCCCCAGCATTTT. Its protein product is CASSLMPGQPQHF.

The J gene is TRBJ1-1, the V gene TRBV21-1. TRBV21-1 is flagged as a pseudogene. The CDR3 spans 14 residues. The CDR3, as DNA: TGTGCCAGCAGCACCGGGGGGGTGAACACTGAAGCTTTCTTT. This translates into CASSTGGVNTEAFF.

The chain carries TRBV7-2 and TRBJ1-6, with D uncertain. The CDR3 totals 14 residues. CDR1 SGHTA and CDR2 FQGNSA come from the germline V gene. Between the trimmed V and J ends, which lost 4 bases and 14 bases, there was a span of 18 bases. CDR3 residues: CASSSYNTPGTLHF. CDR3 nucleotide sequence: TGTGCCAGCAGCTCATATAACACCCCGGGGACCCTCCACTTT.

V usage is TRBV7-3 and J usage is TRBJ2-1, with TRBD2 identical over 10 bases. Germline V gives CDR1 SGHTA, CDR2 FQGTGA. J lost 3 bases, V lost 6 bases, and 8 bases had no gene match. The CDR3 is 16 residues long. The CDR3 here is CASSSRSSGSYNEQFF. For the CDR3, the DNA is TGTGCCAGCAGTTCACGATCTAGCGGGAGCTACAATGAGCAGTTCTTC.

In DNA, the CDR3 is TGTGCCAGCAGCTCCCGGGGGGGTGGTGGGGCCAACGTCCTGACTTTC. It specifies CASSSRGGGGANVLTF. The rearrangement joins TRBV7-2 to TRBJ2-6; 8 bases are a match to TRBD2. J gave up 3 bases and V 4 bases, and 5 bases lay outside the gene matches. The CDR3 is 16 amino acids. CDR1 SGHTA and CDR2 FQGNSA come from the germline V gene.

This clone is a singleton in its sample. This rearrangement joins TRBV19 to TRBJ2-2; TRBD1 matches at 10 bases. V was clipped by 9 bases and J by 5 bases; unmatched bases: 9. CDR1 and CDR2 from the germline V gene are LNHDA and SQIVND (reference sequence). The CDR3 runs 15 residues. This chain's CDR3 is CASRTDRGPTGELFF. DNA for the CDR3: TGTGCCAGCCGCACCGACAGGGGGCCGACCGGGGAGCTGTTTTTT.

The chain has TRBV5-6 and TRBJ1-4, with 9 positions matching TRBD1. Trimming cost V 0 bases and J 7 bases; bases outside gene matches: 1. CDR3 length: 14 amino acids. CDR1 is SGHDT, CDR2 YYEEEE, per germline. The CDR3: CASSLGDRVEKLFF. Here the CDR3 DNA reads TGTGCCAGCAGCTTGGGGGACAGGGTTGAAAAACTGTTTTTT.